The TCR beta chain described here comes from a study of identical twins. Study-level points and caveats: Abundant beta clonotypes from cord blood had fewer insertions, unlike memory repertoires, which showed none. Shared out-of-frame alpha sequences (those common to twins) showed excess low generation probability. Models underpredicted monozygotic twin sharing of out-of-frame TCR alpha.

Each CDR3 protein is one row after TCRdb ran MiXCR on the 5' RACE reads. The top ten clones hold about 1.5% of a sample with nearly 900,000 distinct CDR3 sequences, 9% to 15% of them seen once. About this clonotype: Its antigen is unidentified. A read error may be the cause here, since a much bigger clone is one base away.

The J segment lost 2 bases and the V segment lost 7 bases, leaving 8 bases of the junction unmatched. The CDR3 spans 15 residues. CDR1 and CDR2 (germline): ENHRY, SYGVKD. Healthy Caucasians made up all donors. These data also featured in a second study, about yellow fever vaccine responses in identical twins.

The genes are TRBV10-3 and TRBJ2-3; 8 bases match TRBD1. The receptor's source is a woman younger than 35 in good health. Input material: PBMCs. CDR3 sequence reads: CAIMGDRTNTDTQYF. CDR3 in DNA: TGTGCCATCATGGGGGACAGGACCAACACAGATACGCAGTATTTT.